Below are 5 T cell receptor beta chains sequenced from a single sample in a study of shared clonotypes between healthy human individuals. The method was immunoSEQ multiplex PCR; TCRdb's version includes in-frame clones alone and lacks a portion of them. Among 2 million to 2.5 million clones listed, around 95% were seen once. Sequences were obtained from naive CD4+ T cells sorted from blood. Regarding subset: CD45RA+ positively selected. The source of these receptors is a man between 18 and 29 years old in good health.

The chain combines TRBV5-1 with TRBJ2-1; a weak D match, TRBD2 (6 bases). The CDR3 consists of 13 residues. Trimming took 4 bases from V and 8 from J, leaving 13 bases between them. Per germline, CDR1 SGHRS and CDR2 YFSETQ. CDR3 nucleotide sequence: TGCGCCAGCAGCGGAGTTTGGGGGGATGAGCAGTTCTTC. Protein product: CASSGVWGDEQFF.

The rearrangement joins TRBV18 to TRBJ2-2; tentatively, D is TRBD1 or TRBD2 (5 bases each). Trimming removed 3 bases from V and 2 bases from J, with 16 bases in between. Germline assignment: CDR1 KGHSH and CDR2 LQKENI. This CDR3 spans 17 amino acids. Written as DNA, the CDR3 is TGTGCCAGCTCACCCAGGGACGCCGGACTCAACACCGGGGAGCTGTTTTTT. Protein product: CASSPRDAGLNTGELFF.

This rearrangement joins TRBV5-5 to TRBJ1-5, with a possible D match to TRBD1 (5 bases). Between the trimmed V and J ends, which lost 2 bases and 7 bases, there was a span of 19 bases. Germline V gene lookup returns CDR1 SGHKS and CDR2 YYEKEE (reference sequence). The length of the CDR3 is 16 residues. For the CDR3, the DNA is TGTGCCAGCAGCTTCGAAGGACACACCGGTCGGCAGCCCCAGCATTTT. Its translation is CASSFEGHTGRQPQHF.

This clone was observed once. The CDR3 sequence: CASSLAPSNEQFF. CDR3 sequence (DNA): TGCGCCAGCAGCTTGGCCCCGAGCAATGAGCAGTTCTTC. The chain couples TRBV5-1 to TRBJ2-1; D is unresolved. CDR1 and CDR2 from the germline V gene are SGHRS and YFSETQ. The germline V and J ends were trimmed by 0 bases and 6 bases, with 7 bases remaining between them. This CDR3 region has 13 residues. Full variable domain (remainder filled in from reference TRBV5-1 and TRBJ2-1): KAGVTQTPRYLIKTRGQQVTLSCSPISGHRSVSWYQQTPGQGLQFLFEYFSETQRNKGNFPGRFSGRQFSNSRSEMNVSTLELGDSALYLCASSLAPSNEQFFGPGTRLTVL.

The CDR3 DNA follows: TGTGCCAGCAGCCCCGACCCCATCTCTGGAAACACCATATATTTT. Amino acids: CASSPDPISGNTIYF. The rearrangement links TRBV6-6 to TRBJ1-3, with D unclear. Germline V gene data show CDR1 as MNHNY and CDR2 as SVGAGI (reference sequence). This CDR3 comprises 15 residues. The V and J ends lost 6 bases and 0 bases respectively, with 12 bases between them.